Sequencing of this TCR beta chain was carried out in a study of T-cell reconstitution after alpha-beta-depleted transplantation in children listed by TCRdb under 2016. A note on the overall study: The study quantitatively tracked T-cell immune reconstitution after TCRalphabeta/CD19-depleted allogeneic hematopoietic cell transplantation in children using TCR repertoire profiling.

A word on this clonotype: Its antigen is currently not known. No per-base quality is available; no much larger clone lies one base away.

The germline V gene encodes CDR1 LGHNA and CDR2 YSLEER. A distance of 16 bases separates the germline ends of V and J, which lose 1 base and 12 bases respectively. There are 14 amino acids in the CDR3, from cysteine to phenylalanine inclusive. Solely the CDR3 DNA is kept, with 42 bases framed from the first base. Libraries were constructed by PCR. Sequenced on an Illumina HiSeq 2500. TCR libraries were prepared with molecular barcoding, using unique molecular identifiers to normalize TCRbeta repertoire quantification. TCRdb reprocessing: public reads trimmed at Q25 with fastp, clones called with MiXCR, in-frame beta chains kept. CDR3 protein duplicates are merged, each entry listing the most common genes and DNA. Within this sample are around 200,000 distinct CDR3 sequences, with about 6.8% of them counted one time only. Jointly, the top ten make up 3% to 3.5% of the sample.

The sequence is built from TRBV4-3 and TRBJ2-1; 6 matching bases give a weak D call of TRBD1. The source of this sequence is a human donor who donated a stem cell graft to a child with Wiskott-Aldrich syndrome. This material consisted of PBMCs from the stem cell graft donor, taken from the stem cell graft. The CDR3 reads as follows: CASSQAEGVMGQFF. The DNA sequence reads TGCGCCAGCAGCCAAGCTGAGGGGGTCATGGGGCAGTTCTTC.